These 13 T cell receptor beta chains were all obtained from the same sample, sequenced in a study of cytomegalovirus exposure and HLA in healthy donors. The primer mix had 60 Vbeta and 13 Jbeta primers. Using immunoSEQ multiplex PCR, the repertoire was profiled, and TCRdb retains in-frame clones only, with some absent. The data show 160,000 or so clones, around 69% seen once. The source material was PBMCs. These receptors were obtained from a man in his sixties in good health and CMV-seronegative.

This clone was detected a few times. J is TRBJ2-5 and V is TRBV29-1, with D possibly TRBD2 on 5 matching bases. The CDR3 loop spans 14 amino acids. V lost 4 bases, J lost 3 bases, and 15 bases lay in between. Looked up from germline, CDR1 is SQVTM and CDR2 is ANQGSEA. The CDR3 DNA follows: TGCAGCGTTGTGCTCAGGAGGCTAGAAGAGACCCAGTACTTC. Amino acids: CSVVLRRLEETQYF.

This clone was found a few times. The V gene is TRBV7-2, the J gene TRBJ2-3; 8 bases map to TRBD1. Germline V gives CDR1 SGHTA, CDR2 FQGNSA. V dropped 5 bases and J dropped 2; count of bases not matched to a gene: 6. The CDR3 is 15 amino acids. The CDR3 is CASSLDRGHTDTQYF. The CDR3 DNA sequence: TGTGCCAGCAGCCTTGACAGGGGTCACACAGATACGCAGTATTTT.

The rearrangement joins TRBV5-6 to TRBJ2-7; D perhaps matches TRBD1 (5 bases). Germline loops: CDR1 SGHDT, CDR2 YYEEEE. CDR3 size: 14 residues. V was shortened by 2 bases and J by 4 bases, with 13 bases between the two germline ends. CDR3 region: CASSFARVEYEQYF. As DNA, the CDR3 is TGTGCCAGCAGCTTTGCCAGGGTAGAGTACGAGCAGTACTTC.

The chain combines TRBV7-2 with TRBJ2-7, with TRBD1 as a possible D gene (6 bases). The CDR3 has 13 amino acids. V was shortened by 4 bases and J by 6 bases, with 13 bases between the two germline ends. CDR1 and CDR2 from the germline V gene are SGHTA and FQGNSA. The DNA for the CDR3 is TGTGCCAGCAGCTACGGCAGGGGATCCGAGCAGTACTTC. It encodes CASSYGRGSEQYF.

The chain recombines TRBV5-1 with TRBJ2-7; D is possibly TRBD1 (5 bases). There are 13 residues in the CDR3. The V gene's germline CDR1 is SGHRS and CDR2 YFSETQ. With 5 bases removed from V and 3 bases from J, the gap between germline ends came to 12 bases. The DNA for the CDR3 is TGCGCCAGCAGGGGGCAGGTTGGCTACGAGCAGTACTTC. Amino acid sequence: CASRGQVGYEQYF.

A remark on this clone: Other DNA sequences from this sample encode an identical CDR3 as well. The gene calls are TRBV28 and TRBJ2-3; D not resolved. The CDR3 spans 12 residues. In germline, CDR1 is MDHEN, CDR2 SYDVKM. Trimming stripped 6 bases from V and 2 bases from J, with 6 bases between. DNA for the CDR3: TGTGCCAGCAGAACACCCACAGATACGCAGTATTTT. This gives the protein CASRTPTDTQYF.

The genes are TRBV10-3 and TRBJ2-7; D remains unclear. The length of the CDR3 is 14 residues. The V end lost 8 bases, the J end lost 0 bases, and 14 bases lay between the germline ends. Germline V gene lookup returns CDR1 ENHRY and CDR2 SYGVKD. This chain's CDR3 is CAISSLRSSYEQYF. CDR3 in DNA: TGTGCCATCTCTAGTCTTCGTAGCTCCTACGAGCAGTACTTC.

The V and J genes are TRBV19 and TRBJ2-7; a possible D gene is TRBD2 (5 bases). Per the germline V gene, CDR1 is LNHDA and CDR2 is SQIVND (reference sequence). Trimming took off 5 bases at V and 4 bases at J, with 18 bases between the two ends. This CDR3 contains 15 residues. The CDR3 bases are TGTGCCAGTAGTTCAAAGACGGGAATCGGTTACGAGCAGTACTTC. This sequence encodes CASSSKTGIGYEQYF.

V and J are TRBV5-4 and TRBJ1-6; D possibly corresponds to TRBD1 (6 bases). The V gene lost 4 bases and the J gene lost 7 bases, with 15 bases spanning the gap. Germline V gene sequence: CDR1 SGHNT, CDR2 YYREEE (reference sequence). This CDR3 comprises 15 residues. CDR3 sequence: CASSAQQGTNSPLHF. Here the CDR3 DNA reads TGTGCCAGCAGCGCACAGCAGGGGACGAATTCACCCCTCCACTTT.

This clone was detected a few times. This rearrangement joins TRBV4-1 to TRBJ2-7; D unresolved. The CDR3 has 15 residues. Trimming cost V 4 bases and J 3 bases, with 16 bases left between them. The germline V gene has CDR1 MGHRA and CDR2 YSYEKL. The CDR3 DNA reads TGCGCCAGCAGCCGACTCGGCGACCGCGGCTACGAGCAGTACTTC. Translated, it gives CASSRLGDRGYEQYF.

This clone has only a few counts. V is TRBV6-1 and J is TRBJ1-1; TRBD1 agrees at 7 bases. Germline lookup yields CDR1 MNHNS and CDR2 SASEGT. CDR3 length: 13 amino acids. V trimming: 6 bases; J trimming: 7 bases; junction bases outside the gene matches: 8. CDR3 in amino acids: CASRRTGRHEAFF. For the CDR3, the DNA is TGTGCCAGCAGGAGGACAGGACGACATGAAGCTTTCTTT.

This clone was detected only a few times. V and J are TRBV11-1 and TRBJ2-7, with D hard to call. This CDR3 contains 13 residues. Trimming left V 5 bases short and J 5 bases short, with 13 bases between. CDR1 is SGHAT and CDR2 is FQDESV in the germline V gene (reference sequence). The CDR3 DNA sequence: TGTGCCAGCAGCCCCCTCCGAGGCCACGAGCAGTACTTC. It translates to CASSPLRGHEQYF.

This chain links TRBV6-5 with TRBJ1-4; 7 bases map to TRBD1. With V trimmed by 2 bases and J by 8 bases, 5 bases remained unmatched. Germline assignment: CDR1 MNHEY and CDR2 SVGAGI. This CDR3 comprises 14 residues. The CDR3 DNA reads TGTGCCAGCAGTTACACAGGGGTAGAAGAAAAACTGTTTTTT. Amino acids: CASSYTGVEEKLFF.